This TCR beta chain is from a study of blood T cell repertoires in COVID-19. Per the germline V gene, CDR1 is MNHEY and CDR2 is SMNVEV (reference sequence). Unmatched junction bases numbered 9, after V lost 6 bases and J lost 5 bases. This CDR3 is 16 amino acids long. It was during active infection that Seattle patients were enrolled and then longitudinally followed. This clone occurred many times. This table comes from immunoSEQ multiplex PCR, and its TCRdb copy is limited to in-frame clones, with some not included. The top ten hold under 6.5% of the sample, which has roughly 160,000 clones, roughly 85% seen once.

This receptor was identified in a woman between 50 and 59 years old with COVID-19, enrolled during active disease. Sequencing was carried out using peripheral blood. The chain has TRBV27 and TRBJ2-1, with 11 bases identical to TRBD2. For the CDR3, the DNA is TGTGCCAGCAGCCTCTTCACTAGCGGGAGTGACAATGAGCAGTTCTTC. Protein product: CASSLFTSGSDNEQFF.